The 5 T cell receptor beta chains in this list originate from one sample, sequenced in a study of T cell responses to AZD1222 COVID-19 vaccine. The assay was immunoSEQ multiplex PCR, and TCRdb's table has in-frame clones only and misses some. The sample contains roughly 120,000 clones, approximately 86% of which appear only once. This specimen consisted of peripheral blood, obtained on day 0 of AZD1222 vaccination. These receptors were collected from an adult in good health.

The J gene is TRBJ2-1, the V gene TRBV7-9, with D uncertain. The germline gives CDR1 SEHNR, CDR2 FQNEAQ (reference sequence). The CDR3 is 12 amino acids. V lost 5 bases to trimming and J lost 9 bases, with 11 bases between them. The CDR3 region has the DNA TGTGCCAGCAGCCTACGGGTAGGTGAGCAGTTCTTC. As protein: CASSLRVGEQFF.

The V and J genes are TRBV5-4 and TRBJ2-5; 8 nucleotides match TRBD2. CDR1 SGHNT and CDR2 YYREEE come from the germline V gene (reference sequence). V lost 4 bases to trimming and J lost 5 bases; unmatched junction nucleotides: 7. This CDR3 contains 14 residues. The CDR3: CASSPGSGGETQYF. CDR3 DNA sequence: TGTGCCAGCAGCCCCGGGTCGGGGGGGGAGACCCAGTACTTC.

The chain employs TRBV3-1 (or the pseudogene TRBV3-2) and TRBJ2-7; D not resolved. The CDR3 sequence is 15 residues long. Trimming took off 0 bases at V and 3 bases at J, with 12 bases between the two ends. Germline V gene lookup returns CDR1 LGHDT and CDR2 YNNKEL (reference sequence). In nucleotides, the CDR3 is TGTGCCAGCAGCCAAGATCCTCACACCTACTACGAGCAGTACTTC. This encodes CASSQDPHTYYEQYF.

The CDR3: CASSLDTPPYGYTF. Here the CDR3 DNA reads TGTGCCAGCAGTTTAGATACCCCACCCTATGGCTACACCTTC. The chain carries TRBV28 and TRBJ1-2; D remains unclear. This CDR3 comprises 14 residues. CDR1 is MDHEN and CDR2 is SYDVKM in the germline V gene. Deletions cut 2 bases from V and 4 bases from J, with 11 bases between.

The V gene is TRBV30, the J gene TRBJ2-1; a weak D match, TRBD2 (5 bases). With 2 bases removed from V and 4 bases from J, the gap between germline ends came to 9 bases. This CDR3 contains 13 residues. The germline gives CDR1 GTSNPN, CDR2 SVGIG (reference sequence). Here the CDR3 reads CAWSPTRYNEQFF. The CDR3, as DNA: TGTGCCTGGAGTCCCACTAGGTACAATGAGCAGTTCTTC.